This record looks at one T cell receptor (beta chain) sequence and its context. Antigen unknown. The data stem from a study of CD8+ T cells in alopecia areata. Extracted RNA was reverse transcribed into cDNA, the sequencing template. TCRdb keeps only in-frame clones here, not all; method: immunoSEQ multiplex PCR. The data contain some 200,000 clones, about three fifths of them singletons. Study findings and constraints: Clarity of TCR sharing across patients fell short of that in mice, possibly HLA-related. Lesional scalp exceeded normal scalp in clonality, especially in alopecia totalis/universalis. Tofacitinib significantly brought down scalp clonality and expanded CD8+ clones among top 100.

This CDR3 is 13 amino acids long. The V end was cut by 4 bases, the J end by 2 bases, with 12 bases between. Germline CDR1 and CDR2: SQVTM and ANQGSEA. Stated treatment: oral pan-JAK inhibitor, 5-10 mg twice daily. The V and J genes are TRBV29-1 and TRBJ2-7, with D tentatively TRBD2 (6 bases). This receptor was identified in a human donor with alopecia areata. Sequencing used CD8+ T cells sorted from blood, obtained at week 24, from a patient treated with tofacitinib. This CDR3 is CSVGARGPYEQYF. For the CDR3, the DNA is TGCAGCGTTGGGGCGCGGGGCCCCTACGAGCAGTACTTC.